Below, 30 T cell receptor beta chains from the same sample are listed, as sequenced in a study of OX40 agonist ivuxolimab in advanced cancers. Repertoires were generated with immunoSEQ multiplex PCR, while TCRdb's copy carries only in-frame clones and drops some. The sample has around 80,000 clones; approximately 92% are singletons. This specimen consisted of CD4+ or CD8+ T cells sorted from blood, obtained in a trial of the OX40 agonist ivuxolimab. These TCRs come from an adult with an advanced solid tumor such as melanoma, head and neck, liver or kidney cancer.

The rearrangement joins TRBV27 to TRBJ2-5; D possibly corresponds to TRBD2 (5 bases). This CDR3 region has 13 residues. From germline, CDR1 is MNHEY and CDR2 SMNVEV (reference sequence). V lost 3 bases to trimming and J lost 5 bases, with 10 bases between them. The CDR3 protein is CASSLGSQETQYF. The CDR3 DNA is TGTGCCAGCAGTTTGGGGAGCCAGGAGACCCAGTACTTC.

J is TRBJ1-2 and V is TRBV4-1, with D possibly being TRBD1 (5 bases). V shed 4 bases and J shed 2 bases, with 17 bases lying between them. This CDR3 contains 16 residues. Germline loops: CDR1 MGHRA, CDR2 YSYEKL. The CDR3 protein is CASSRFGEGRNYGYTF. The CDR3 region has the DNA TGCGCCAGCAGCCGATTTGGGGAGGGGCGGAACTATGGCTACACCTTC.

CDR3 residues: CATSRDRRTSYEQYF. The DNA for the CDR3 is TGTGCCACCAGCAGAGATCGGCGGACCTCCTACGAGCAGTACTTC. The chain combines TRBV15 with TRBJ2-7; D is unresolved. V was cut by 0 bases and J by 0 bases, with 9 bases left in between. Germline-derived CDR1 and CDR2 are LNHNV and YYDKDF (reference sequence). This CDR3 contains 15 residues.

This sequence joins TRBV27 and TRBJ2-6; a weak D match, TRBD1 (6 bases). V lost 5 bases and J lost 3, with 14 bases in between. Germline loops: CDR1 MNHEY, CDR2 SMNVEV (reference sequence). CDR3 size: 16 residues. The CDR3 is CASSLGTIGGANVLTF. DNA of the CDR3: TGTGCCAGCAGTCTGGGGACAATTGGTGGGGCCAACGTCCTGACTTTC.

This chain joins TRBV5-4 and TRBJ1-1; no reliable D call. With 1 base removed from V and 3 bases from J, the gap between germline ends came to 10 bases. Germline loops: CDR1 SGHNT, CDR2 YYREEE (reference sequence). The CDR3 runs 14 residues. This CDR3 is CASSLNSVDTEAFF. The CDR3 DNA sequence: TGTGCCAGCAGCTTGAACAGCGTAGACACTGAAGCTTTCTTT.

The chain uses TRBV7-6 and TRBJ2-3, with D possibly matching TRBD1 (5 bases). V was cut by 5 bases and J by 2 bases, with 17 bases left in between. This CDR3 is 16 amino acids long. Per germline, CDR1 SGHVS and CDR2 FNYEAQ. DNA of the CDR3: TGTGCCAGCAGCACAGGCAGGGCAGCATTCACAGATACGCAGTATTTT. This encodes CASSTGRAAFTDTQYF.

The V gene is TRBV6-5, the J gene TRBJ2-2; D uncertain. The CDR3 has 12 residues. Looked up from germline, CDR1 is MNHEY and CDR2 is SVGAGI. Trimming shortened V by 5 bases and J by 5 bases, and 6 bases separated the two germline ends. DNA of the CDR3: TGTGCCAGCAGTCCTAGAACCGGGGAGCTGTTTTTT. Translated, it gives CASSPRTGELFF.

This chain uses TRBV7-8 with TRBJ1-5; 9 bases line up with TRBD1. V shed 5 bases and J 6 bases; nucleotides not matched to a gene: 5. The germline V gene has CDR1 SGHVS and CDR2 FQNEAQ. This CDR3 region has 14 residues. The CDR3, as DNA: TGTGCCAGCAGCACCACAGGGGGCATTCAGCCCCAGCATTTT. This gives the protein CASSTTGGIQPQHF.

This clone was found a few times. The genes are TRBV4-1 and TRBJ1-5; 9 bases are shared with TRBD1. Germline CDR1 MGHRA, CDR2 YSYEKL. The CDR3 contains 19 residues. The junction had 12 bases not matched to a gene; V was cut back by 1 base and J by 2 bases. Here the CDR3 reads CASSQVPATGGGGNQPQHF. The CDR3 nucleotides read TGCGCCAGCAGCCAAGTTCCTGCCACAGGGGGCGGGGGCAATCAGCCCCAGCATTTT.

This clone was detected only a few times. The rearrangement uses TRBV5-1 and TRBJ1-2, with D unclear. CDR3 length: 12 residues. V lost 1 base and J lost 6, with 7 bases in between. CDR1 is SGHRS, CDR2 YFSETQ, per germline. The chain's CDR3 is CASSLYPDGYTF. The CDR3 DNA is TGCGCCAGCAGCTTGTATCCCGATGGCTACACCTTC.

This chain uses TRBV27 with TRBJ2-1; D not certain. V lost 2 bases, J lost 3 bases, and 14 bases lay in between. This CDR3 has 16 residues. Germline CDR1 and CDR2: MNHEY and SMNVEV (reference sequence). CDR3 bases: TGTGCCAGCAGTTTAGTGACACCTTCACTCTACAATGAGCAGTTCTTC. As protein: CASSLVTPSLYNEQFF.

The J gene is TRBJ2-7, the V gene TRBV28, with 9 bases lining up with TRBD2. The V gene's germline CDR1 is MDHEN and CDR2 SYDVKM. V shed 6 bases, J shed 0 bases, and the junction held 6 bases outside the gene matches. There are 15 residues in the CDR3. The CDR3 bases are TGTGCCAGCAGAATTAGCGGGGGCCTCTCCTACGAGCAGTACTTC. Its translation is CASRISGGLSYEQYF.

This clone was seen more than once but under ten times. The chain couples TRBV4-1 to TRBJ1-6, with 12 positions matching TRBD1. V lost 0 bases, J lost 10 bases, and 4 bases stayed unmatched. From germline, CDR1 is MGHRA and CDR2 YSYEKL. The CDR3 is made up of 16 amino acids. In DNA form, the CDR3 reads TGCGCCAGCAGCCAAGAGATCGGGACAGGGGGCTCACCCCTCCACTTT. Translation: CASSQEIGTGGSPLHF.

The V gene is TRBV13, the J gene TRBJ2-5; the D call may be TRBD1 or TRBD2 (6 bases each). The CDR3 is 13 amino acids. CDR1 and CDR2 (germline): PRHDT, FYEKMQ (reference sequence). Trimming stripped 3 bases from V and 3 bases from J, with 8 bases between. CDR3 bases: TGTGCCAGCAGCTTTAGGGGGGAAGAGACCCAGTACTTC. Translated, it gives CASSFRGEETQYF.

V usage is TRBV11-2 and J usage is TRBJ2-2, with no clear D. V lost 1 base and J lost 0, with 0 bases in between. The germline CDR1 and CDR2 sequences are SGHAT and FQNNGV. The length of the CDR3 is 13 residues. For the CDR3, the DNA is TGTGCCAGCAGCTTAGCGAACACCGGGGAGCTGTTTTTT. Amino acid sequence: CASSLANTGELFF. The full variable domain, completed using reference TRBV11-2 and TRBJ2-2, is EAGVAQSPRYKIIEKRQSVAFWCNPISGHATLYWYQQILGQGPKLLIQFQNNGVVDDSQLPKDRFSAERLKGVDSTLKIQPAKLEDSAVYLCASSLANTGELFFGEGSRLTVL.

V usage is TRBV27 and J usage is TRBJ1-2; no definite D call. Germline loops: CDR1 MNHEY, CDR2 SMNVEV (reference sequence). V lost 4 bases and J lost 6, with 15 bases in between. This CDR3 comprises 14 residues. The CDR3 reads CASSSAPEAHGYTF. The CDR3 region has the DNA TGTGCCAGCAGTTCGGCCCCAGAGGCCCATGGCTACACCTTC.

The chain uses TRBV7-6 and TRBJ2-5, with TRBD2 matching 15 bases. The J call may be faulty, since TRBJ2-7 better matches the DNA end. This CDR3 contains 16 residues. Germline V gene data show CDR1 as SGHVS and CDR2 as FNYEAQ. The CDR3: CASSPGLAGGTYEQYF. The CDR3 DNA reads as TGTGCCAGCAGCCCAGGACTAGCGGGGGGGACATACGAGCAGTACTTC.

The J gene is TRBJ1-5, the V gene TRBV2; unclear D gene. Trimming shortened V by 7 bases and J by 9 bases, and 13 bases separated the two germline ends. The CDR3 covers 12 residues. The germline V gene encodes CDR1 SNHLY and CDR2 FYNNEI. The CDR3: CASTGGGRPQHF. The CDR3 DNA sequence: TGTGCCAGCACTGGTGGAGGCCGGCCCCAGCATTTT.

CDR3 sequence: CASSPDTYEQYF. CDR3 DNA: TGTGCCAGCTCACCCGACACCTACGAGCAGTACTTC. The chain couples TRBV18 to TRBJ2-7; D unresolved. The germline V gene has CDR1 KGHSH and CDR2 LQKENI. CDR3 size: 12 residues. Trimming pared 3 bases from V and 2 bases from J, leaving 5 bases between.

The chain has TRBV4-2 and TRBJ2-3, with 10 nucleotides matching TRBD1. The CDR3 has 21 residues. J was trimmed by 14 bases and V by 2 bases; bases with no gene match: 31. Per germline, CDR1 LGHNA and CDR2 YNFKEQ. CDR3 sequence (DNA): TGTGCCAGCAGCCAAATAATTTCCGGGACAGGGGTCCTCGTGAGAAAGTCGGGTGCGTATTTT. It specifies CASSQIISGTGVLVRKSGAYF.

This clone was observed a single time. This rearrangement joins TRBV7-9 to TRBJ1-2; 10 bases line up with TRBD1. CDR1 and CDR2 from the germline V gene are SEHNR and FQNEAQ (reference sequence). The CDR3 loop spans 17 amino acids. The trim removed 5 bases at V and 0 bases at J, leaving 9 bases unmatched. CDR3 nucleotides: TGTGCCAGCAGCGATCCGGGACAGGGGCCCGCTAACTATGGCTACACCTTC. As protein: CASSDPGQGPANYGYTF.

The chain joins TRBV10-3 to TRBJ1-1; no reliable D call. CDR1 is ENHRY and CDR2 is SYGVKD in the germline V gene. Trimming stripped 0 bases from V and 2 bases from J, with 7 bases between. This CDR3 is 14 amino acids long. The CDR3 nucleotides read TGTGCCATCAGTGAGTCGACACTAAACACTGAAGCTTTCTTT. Translation: CAISESTLNTEAFF.

In this sample, this clone turned up once. This chain links TRBV4-1 with TRBJ2-2; D is undetermined. The CDR3 is 18 residues long. Germline V CDR1 and CDR2: MGHRA, YSYEKL. Trimming took off 5 bases at V and 6 bases at J, with 25 bases between the two ends. The CDR3 protein is CASSDDFKGPGVAGELFF. In nucleotides, the CDR3 is TGCGCCAGCAGCGACGACTTCAAGGGTCCTGGGGTTGCCGGGGAGCTGTTTTTT.

The V call is TRBV6-6, the J call TRBJ1-1; D is unresolved. The CDR3 has 14 amino acids. V lost 0 bases to trimming and J lost 4 bases, with 9 bases between them. Germline V gene data show CDR1 as MNHNY and CDR2 as SVGAGI (reference sequence). The CDR3 reads CASSYSRESTEAFF. The CDR3 DNA reads TGTGCCAGCAGTTACTCGAGGGAGAGCACTGAAGCTTTCTTT.

The gene calls are TRBV9 and TRBJ2-5; tentatively, D is TRBD1 or TRBD2 (5 bases each). The CDR3 covers 14 residues. Germline assignment: CDR1 SGDLS and CDR2 YYNGEE. Trimming removed 4 bases at V and 5 bases at J, with 15 bases between. In DNA form, the CDR3 reads TGTGCCAGCAGCCCAAATGCCAGGGAGGAGACCCAGTACTTC. This gives the protein CASSPNAREETQYF. The whole variable domain, filled in from reference TRBV9 and TRBJ2-5, reads DSGVTQTPKHLITATGQRVTLRCSPRSGDLSVYWYQQSLDQGLQFLIQYYNGEERAKGNILERFSAQQFPDLHSELNLSSLELGDSALYFCASSPNAREETQYFGPGTRLLVL.

This chain uses TRBV9 with TRBJ1-1, with 9 bases lining up with TRBD1. Per the germline V gene, CDR1 is SGDLS and CDR2 is YYNGEE. J was trimmed by 0 bases and V by 3 bases; bases with no gene match: 18. The CDR3 loop spans 20 amino acids. The CDR3 spells CASSGGGRGQGSLLNTEAFF. The CDR3 DNA follows: TGTGCCAGCAGCGGAGGGGGAAGGGGACAGGGTTCCCTTTTGAACACTGAAGCTTTCTTT.

This clone was counted once. This chain links TRBV7-6 with TRBJ1-2; D gene unclear. V shed 1 base and J shed 5 bases, with 11 bases lying between them. CDR1 is SGHVS and CDR2 is FNYEAQ in the germline V gene. CDR3 length equals 14 residues. CDR3 amino acids: CASSLGGPLYGYTF. CDR3 sequence (DNA): TGTGCCAGCAGCTTAGGAGGTCCCTTATATGGCTACACCTTC.

With respect to this clone: The conserved closing phenylalanine or tryptophan is absent in this CDR3, likely reflecting a read error. This chain links TRBV6-5 with TRBJ2-7; weak D call: TRBD2 (6 bases). The V gene lost 2 bases and the J gene lost 3 bases, with 8 bases spanning the gap. CDR1 is MNHEY and CDR2 is SVGAGI in the germline V gene. This CDR3 region has 13 residues. The CDR3 DNA is TGTGCCAGCAGTTACAGGGAGGACTACGAGCAGTACCTC. It is translated as CASSYREDYEQYL.

This chain connects TRBV6-6 to TRBJ2-5; TRBD1 matches 7 bases. The CDR3 contains 14 residues. Per the germline V gene, CDR1 is MNHNY and CDR2 is SVGAGI (reference sequence). The trim removed 7 bases at V and 3 bases at J, leaving 8 bases unmatched. In DNA, the CDR3 is TGTGCCAGCATCGATCCAGGGACAGAAGAGACCCAGTACTTC. It translates to CASIDPGTEETQYF.

The chain employs TRBV5-1 and TRBJ2-3; 8 nucleotides align to TRBD2. The CDR3 totals 14 residues. Germline-derived CDR1 and CDR2 are SGHRS and YFSETQ. Trimming took 4 bases from V and 6 from J; bases not matched to a gene: 7. CDR3 in amino acids: CASSRSGEWDTQYF. Written as DNA, the CDR3 is TGCGCCAGCAGCCGTAGCGGGGAGTGGGATACGCAGTATTTT.